These T cell receptor beta chains were read from a single sample in a study of PD-1 blockade in classical Hodgkin lymphoma. Sequenced by immunoSEQ multiplex PCR; TCRdb stores in-frame clones only, minus some. The sample has 30,000 or so clones, about nine tenths seen once; the top ten hold about 0.21%. Sequencing was performed on CD4+ T cells from blood, taken at baseline. These receptors were obtained from a human donor with classical Hodgkin lymphoma. Both conserved end residues are part of each CDR3. Fields, in order: V gene, D gene, J gene, CDR3 protein, CDR3 DNA. A D gene is named only where the DNA matches it firmly.

TRBV2	-	TRBJ2-1	CASRGILKFF	TGTGCCAGCAGAGGGATCCTCAAGTTCTTC
TRBV5-8	-	TRBJ1-5	CASSLFRTQPQHF	TGTGCCAGCAGCTTGTTCAGGACACAGCCCCAGCATTTT
TRBV30	-	TRBJ2-7	CACRQPSEQYF	TGTGCCTGCAGACAGCCATCAGAGCAGTACTTC
TRBV2	-	TRBJ2-3	CASSERDTMEPHTDTQYF	TGTGCCAGCAGTGAACGGGACACCATGGAACCCCACACAGATACGCAGTATTTT
TRBV27	TRBD2	TRBJ2-1	CASSRTSGTRHNEQFF	TGTGCCAGCAGCCGTACTAGCGGAACCCGACACAATGAGCAGTTCTTC
TRBV4-2	TRBD2	TRBJ2-1	CASSQVAGGPTNEQFF	TGTGCCAGCAGCCAAGTAGCGGGAGGGCCCACTAATGAGCAGTTCTTC
TRBV27	-	TRBJ2-5	CASSPLVNQETQYF	TGTGCCAGCAGTCCCTTGGTGAATCAAGAGACCCAGTACTTC
TRBV6-6	TRBD1	TRBJ1-4	CASLLGPDREKGKLFF	TGTGCCAGCCTCCTCGGTCCCGACAGGGAGAAGGGGAAACTGTTTTTT
TRBV2	-	TRBJ1-2	CAREVGFNYGYTF	TGTGCCCGTGAGGTCGGATTTAACTATGGCTACACCTTC
TRBV30	-	TRBJ1-2	CAWSGEGGVHTF	TGTGCCTGGAGTGGGGAGGGGGGTGTGCACACCTTC
TRBV5-4	-	TRBJ2-2	CASSLGNGELFF	TGTGCCAGCAGCCTAGGAAACGGGGAGCTGTTTTTT
TRBV11-3	-	TRBJ2-1	CASSGPRGGEQFF	TGTGCCAGCAGCGGGCCTCGGGGCGGTGAGCAGTTCTTC
TRBV6-5	-	TRBJ2-4	CASSYSGVGSIQYF	TGTGCCAGCAGTTACTCGGGGGTCGGGAGCATTCAGTACTTC